The clone carrying this TCR beta chain was observed at least ten times. No antigen is known for it. The sample is drawn from a study of identical twins. V lost 3 bases to trimming and J lost 6 bases, with 7 bases between them. Germline V gives CDR1 KGHDR, CDR2 SFDVKD. The CDR3 runs to 13 residues. Whole-study findings and limits: Out-of-frame TCR alpha sharing observed in monozygotic twins exceeded model estimates. Cord blood beta clonotypes that were abundant carried fewer insertions, and memory repertoires showed no such trend. Shared out-of-frame alpha sequences (those common to twins) showed excess low generation probability.

A universal primer site was created by template switching, with the cDNA bearing unique molecular identifiers. TCRdb re-analysed the 5' RACE reads in MiXCR, keeping a single row per CDR3 protein. The repertoire includes some 320,000 distinct CDR3 sequences, about 12% of them detected once, and more than 6% sits in the top ten. This sample also appeared in a second study, on yellow fever vaccine responses in identical twins.

This rearrangement joins TRBV24-1 to TRBJ2-2, with a weak D call TRBD1 (5 bases). This TCR was sampled from a woman aged 18-29 years in good health. The source material was CD8+ T cells sorted from blood. In nucleotides, the CDR3 is TGTGCCACCAGTGATCTCAGGGCCGGGGAGCTGTTTTTT. This encodes CATSDLRAGELFF.